This T cell receptor beta chain is drawn from a study of Ad26.COV2.S vaccination and SARS-CoV-2 variants. Findings and limits, study-wide: The breadth of spike-specific CD8+ and CD4+ T cell responses after vaccination was reportedly substantial.

The CDR3 totals 15 residues. V lost 0 bases to trimming and J lost 2 bases, with 10 bases between them. Germline CDR1 is SGHNT and CDR2 is YYREEE (reference sequence). Sequenced by immunoSEQ multiplex PCR; TCRdb stores in-frame clones only, minus some. The sample lists about 350,000 clones; 75% to 90% were seen once. Comments on this clone: Antigen specificity is unknown. The sample holds other DNA sequences that translate to the same CDR3.

Treatment denoted: some 19 received Ad26.COV2.S at low or high dose, single or two shots; about 5 received placebo; per-sample allocation not given. Samples analyzed were those drawn on day 63 after the first vaccine or placebo injection. The TCR originated in a person between 18 and 65 years old who received the Ad26.COV2.S COVID-19 vaccine or a placebo. Material: peripheral blood, obtained in a trial of Ad26.COV2.S vaccine versus placebo. The V gene is TRBV5-4, the J gene TRBJ2-3; D perhaps matches TRBD2 (6 bases). CDR3 protein: CASSLVGGNTDTQYF. CDR3 nucleotide sequence: TGTGCCAGCAGCTTGGTGGGCGGGAACACAGATACGCAGTATTTT.